Listed below are T cell receptor beta chains from one sample, sequenced in a study of graft-versus-host responses after intestinal transplantation. Using immunoSEQ multiplex PCR, the repertoire was profiled, and TCRdb retains in-frame clones only, with some absent. The top ten hold about 0.8% of the sample, which has about 85,000 clones, about four fifths seen once. The antigens for these receptors are not known. The sample was unstimulated CD4+ T cells sorted from spleen or lymph node cells, taken before intestinal transplant. The origin of the receptors is a human donor who received an intestinal transplant. CDR3s leave out the opening cysteine and the closing phenylalanine or tryptophan.

J,V,CDR3
TRBJ2-2,TRBV5-5,ASSLVLNTGELF
TRBJ2-7,TRBV5-1,ASSDTSGGYEQY
TRBJ2-7,TRBV6-6,ASRRLLGEQY
TRBJ1-3,TRBV28,ASSYPDRGRAGNTIY
TRBJ1-4,TRBV15,ATSRSTGTGEKLF
TRBJ2-3,TRBV5-8,ASSLKRGGTDTQY
TRBJ2-7,TRBV5-1,ASSLVLQGNYEQY
TRBJ2-7,TRBV5-4,ASSVPGQISSYEQY
TRBJ2-7,TRBV28,ASKAGDFYEQY
TRBJ2-2,TRBV6-5,ASSSVGGAGGELF
TRBJ1-1,TRBV28,ASSSPGREYRVNTEAF
TRBJ1-3,TRBV28,ASSLETGGNTIY
TRBJ2-5,TRBV5-1,ASSLNLAGAQETQY
TRBJ2-5,TRBV29-1,SAGQITNQY
TRBJ2-3,TRBV2,ASSEGLAGVEGTDTQY
TRBJ1-5,TRBV6-1,ASSLLINQPQH
TRBJ2-7,TRBV2,ASSEVRGLDYSYEQY
TRBJ2-1,TRBV5-1,ASTARPGGHEQF
TRBJ1-1,TRBV20-1,SASPNTEAF
TRBJ2-5,TRBV5-6,ASSLGLAGYKETQY
TRBJ1-1,TRBV25-1,ASSPSGRDGTEAF
TRBJ1-5,TRBV5-1,ASSLQGSQPQH
TRBJ2-4,TRBV7-9,ASSSKGGSKNIQY
TRBJ2-2,TRBV18,ASSPPLPGGTGELF
TRBJ2-5,TRBV7-8,ASSRDIIQETQY
TRBJ1-5,TRBV5-5,ASSSGENQPQH
TRBJ2-2,TRBV5-1,ASSFQGASTGELF
TRBJ1-2,TRBV6-5,ASSSYGYT
TRBJ2-7,TRBV7-2,ASSSFERGYEQY
TRBJ2-1,TRBV2,ASSQGLAGASEQF
TRBJ2-3,TRBV6-1,ASSALRVGTDTQY
TRBJ2-4,TRBV27,ASKGAAKNIQY
TRBJ2-6,TRBV2,ASSRLALSSGANVLT
TRBJ1-4,TRBV5-1,ASSMDRPSPSTNEKLF
TRBJ1-4,TRBV28,ASTANEKLF
TRBJ2-7,TRBV5-4,ASSLGPWGGQY
TRBJ1-6,TRBV5-5,ASSLQGSPLH
TRBJ2-5,TRBV19,ASSIGLGSGETQY
TRBJ2-3,TRBV6-4,ASSATRQFGTQY
TRBJ1-1,TRBV19,ASTERGHLNTEAF
TRBJ2-1,TRBV5-8,ASSLIRTLSSYNEQF
TRBJ2-3,TRBV5-1,ASSSQGADTQY
TRBJ2-1,TRBV4-2,ASSPGVWREQF
TRBJ1-2,TRBV27,ASSLSARGYGYT
TRBJ2-1,TRBV7-3,ASSLDITSGSYEQF
TRBJ2-7,TRBV29-1,SAEGTSAYEQY
TRBJ2-7,TRBV28,ASSLLPGQGNEQY
TRBJ2-7,TRBV5-1,ASSLDGYEQY
TRBJ2-7,TRBV30,AWSRDRREQY
TRBJ1-4,TRBV5-1,ASSLAGAGQGYYKGELF
TRBJ2-5,TRBV4-1,ASSQERQYQETQY
TRBJ2-1,TRBV6-1,ASLEGQGYNEQF
TRBJ2-2,TRBV7-9,ASSSTVRLAGEAGELF
TRBJ2-1,TRBV10-1,ASGPTGLAGSGEQF
TRBJ1-6,TRBV19,ASTRSSYNSPLH
TRBJ1-5,TRBV6-1,ASRGQYNQPQH
TRBJ2-2,TRBV4-1,ASSQVQGVINTGELF
TRBJ2-5,TRBV5-1,ASSLGTSGQETQY
TRBJ1-2,TRBV6-1,ASSDRDRGGYT